This TCR beta chain stems from a study of blood T cell repertoires in COVID-19. At the level of the study: T cells, B-cell-depleted T cells, or PBMCs supplied cDNA or gDNA.

The ends were cut back, 6 bases at V and 5 bases at J, with 11 bases in the middle. CDR3 length: 13 residues. Per the germline V gene, CDR1 is SGHVS and CDR2 is FQNEAQ. As processed by the authors: Estimation of nucleated cell counts relied on the amplification of reference gene primers. Some clones are missing from TCRdb's copy, which holds only in-frame ones; the method was immunoSEQ multiplex PCR. V, J and clone size are those of that table, while D and trimming were read from the DNA. The sample carries around 400,000 clones, about four fifths recorded once. This receptor was taken from a woman aged 50 to 65 who had recovered from COVID-19. Sequencing was carried out using PBMCs or T cells enriched from blood (not recorded which). The V gene is TRBV7-8, the J gene TRBJ1-5, with a weak D call TRBD1 (6 bases). The CDR3 DNA follows: TGTGCCAGCAGTCAGGGGCCGGATCAGCCCCAGCATTTT. This gives the protein CASSQGPDQPQHF.